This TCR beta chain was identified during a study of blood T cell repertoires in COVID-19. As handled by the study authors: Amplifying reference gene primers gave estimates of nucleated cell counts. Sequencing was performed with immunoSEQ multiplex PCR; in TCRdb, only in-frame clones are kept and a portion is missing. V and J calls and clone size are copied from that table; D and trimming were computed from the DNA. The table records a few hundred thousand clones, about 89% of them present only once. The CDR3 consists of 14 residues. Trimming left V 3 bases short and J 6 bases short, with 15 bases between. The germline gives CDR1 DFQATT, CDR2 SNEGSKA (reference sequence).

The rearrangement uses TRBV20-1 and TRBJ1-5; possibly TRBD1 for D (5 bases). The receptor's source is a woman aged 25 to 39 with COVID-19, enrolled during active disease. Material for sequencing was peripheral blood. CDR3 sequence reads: CSASGGDYSQPQHF. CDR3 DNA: TGCAGTGCTAGTGGGGGGGATTACAGTCAGCCCCAGCATTTT.